The rows below give T cell receptor beta chains drawn from one sample of a study of T-cell memory formation after mild COVID-19. TCRdb fed the 5' RACE reads into MiXCR, producing one record per CDR3 protein. Of 260,000 or so distinct CDR3 sequences in the sample, approximately 15% were seen once. Sequenced: PBMCs or a T cell subset sorted from them (not recorded which). Every receptor here comes from a man younger than 30 who had mild COVID-19 (a few samples of this study predate the infection). Cell type and time point are not known. CDR3s include the opening cysteine and the closing phenylalanine or tryptophan. Fields, in order: J gene, clone size, V gene, D gene, CDR3 protein, CDR3 DNA. A D gene is named only where the DNA matches it firmly. Clone size is given for some rows only: seen once, a few or many times, or a class if the clone is expanded.

>TRBJ2-7|many|TRBV20-1|TRBD2
CSARGTSGVEQYF
TGCAGTGCTAGAGGGACTAGCGGGGTTGAGCAGTACTTC
>TRBJ2-7|.|TRBV7-2|.
CASSLWQGYEQYF
TGTGCCAGCAGCTTATGGCAGGGCTACGAGCAGTACTTC
>TRBJ1-4|.|TRBV7-2|.
CASSLGHHDEKLFF
TGTGCCAGCAGCCTCGGACACCATGATGAAAAACTGTTTTTT
>TRBJ1-2|.|TRBV27|.
CASSWSTGNNYGYTF
TGTGCCAGCAGTTGGAGTACAGGGAATAACTATGGCTACACCTTC
>TRBJ1-1|few|TRBV25-1|.
CASSELTPATEAFF
TGTGCCAGCAGTGAATTAACCCCGGCCACTGAAGCTTTCTTT
>TRBJ1-5|.|TRBV19|.
CASSTEGWQPQHF
TGTGCCAGTAGTACCGAGGGTTGGCAGCCCCAGCATTTT
>TRBJ2-7|.|TRBV5-1|.
CASGVSAVSYEQYF
TGCGCCAGCGGCGTTAGCGCGGTCTCCTACGAGCAGTACTTC
>TRBJ2-3|.|TRBV11-2|.
CASSTVTGSLEQYF
TGTGCCAGCAGCACCGTAACAGGGTCATTGGAGCAGTATTTT
>TRBJ2-1|.|TRBV3-1|TRBD2
CASSQDGEAGGPYNEQFF
TGTGCCAGCAGCCAAGATGGGGAGGCGGGGGGACCATACAATGAGCAGTTCTTC
>TRBJ2-3|few|TRBV6-2/TRBV6-3|.
CASSSSGVELSTDTQYF
TGTGCCAGCAGTTCTTCCGGGGTCGAACTCAGCACAGATACGCAGTATTTT
>TRBJ1-1|.|TRBV7-2|.
CASRGRRVTEAFF
TGTGCCAGCAGGGGGCGGAGGGTCACTGAAGCTTTCTTT
>TRBJ2-3|.|TRBV20-1|.
CSARDPRATDTQYF
TGCAGTGCTAGAGATCCCAGGGCCACAGATACGCAGTATTTT
>TRBJ2-1|few|TRBV5-6|TRBD2
CASSFLRGGYNEQFF
TGTGCCAGCAGCTTTCTGCGGGGGGGATACAATGAGCAGTTCTTC
>TRBJ1-1|.|TRBV11-2|.
CASRHPGISNLGAFF
TGTGCCAGCAGGCACCCCGGGATCTCAAACTTAGGGGCTTTCTTT
>TRBJ2-5|.|TRBV6-5|.
CASSLHSGKGETQYF
TGTGCCAGCAGTCTCCACTCAGGGAAGGGAGAGACCCAGTACTTC
>TRBJ2-7|few|TRBV2|TRBD2
CASRESGAVDEQYF
TGTGCCAGCAGGGAAAGCGGGGCCGTCGACGAGCAGTACTTC
>TRBJ2-3|.|TRBV30|.
CAWSVRWDTQYF
TGTGCCTGGAGTGTACGTTGGGATACGCAGTATTTT
>TRBJ2-5|few|TRBV29-1|.
CSVEATGFSQETQYF
TGCAGCGTTGAAGCAACAGGATTCTCCCAAGAGACCCAGTACTTC
>TRBJ2-3|once|TRBV6-5|.
CASSLDRPPLTDTQYF
TGTGCCAGCAGTTTAGACAGGCCTCCCCTCACAGATACGCAGTATTTT
>TRBJ1-1|.|TRBV6-2/TRBV6-3|.
CASSYGGGEAFF
TGTGCCAGCAGTTATGGCGGCGGTGAAGCTTTCTTT
>TRBJ2-5|few|TRBV7-9|TRBD1
CASSPTGPLETQYF
TGTGCCAGCAGCCCGACAGGGCCCCTAGAGACCCAGTACTTC
>TRBJ1-2|.|TRBV6-5|.
CASSYLPRVYGYTF
TGTGCCAGCAGTTACCTCCCCAGGGTGTATGGCTACACCTTC
>TRBJ1-1|.|TRBV12-3/TRBV12-4|.
CASDNPGEYDTEAFF
TGTGCCAGCGACAACCCAGGGGAGTATGACACTGAAGCTTTCTTT
>TRBJ2-1|few|TRBV5-1|TRBD1
CASSFPDRGRWDEQFF
TGCGCCAGCAGCTTTCCGGACAGGGGGCGTTGGGATGAGCAGTTCTTC
>TRBJ2-7|.|TRBV2|.
CASTEDRWGYEQYF
TGTGCCAGCACCGAAGACCGTTGGGGCTACGAGCAGTACTTC
>TRBJ2-1|.|TRBV4-1|.
CASSRGFGRESNEQFF
TGCGCCAGCAGCCGGGGGTTTGGCAGGGAATCCAATGAGCAGTTCTTC
>TRBJ1-1|few|TRBV5-1|TRBD1
CASSLRPSSQGDTEAFF
TGCGCCAGCAGCTTGCGCCCGTCCTCTCAGGGGGACACTGAAGCTTTCTTT
>TRBJ1-1|.|TRBV7-9|.
CASSNLEMNTEAFF
TGTGCCAGCAGCAACCTGGAAATGAACACTGAAGCTTTCTTT
>TRBJ2-1|.|TRBV5-1|.
CASSRPEGGNEQFF
TGCGCCAGCAGCAGACCCGAGGGGGGAAATGAGCAGTTCTTC
>TRBJ2-7|.|TRBV6-6|.
CASSLSENYEQYF
TGTGCCAGCAGTTTATCAGAGAACTACGAGCAGTACTTC
>TRBJ1-6|few|TRBV9|.
CASSRDGSPLHF
TGTGCCAGCAGCCGGGACGGCTCACCCCTCCACTTT
>TRBJ2-1|many|TRBV5-6|.
CASSLGYTYNEQFF
TGTGCCAGCAGCTTGGGTTACACCTACAATGAGCAGTTCTTC
>TRBJ2-7|few|TRBV10-1|TRBD2
CASSDQAGASYEQYF
TGCGCCAGCAGCGACCAAGCGGGGGCCTCCTACGAGCAGTACTTC
>TRBJ2-1|.|TRBV5-6|.
CASSFLLNEQFF
TGTGCCAGCAGCTTCCTACTCAATGAGCAGTTCTTC
>TRBJ2-5|.|TRBV12-3/TRBV12-4|.
CASSPAWRGVQETQYF
TGTGCCAGCAGTCCCGCCTGGCGGGGAGTCCAAGAGACCCAGTACTTC
>TRBJ1-5|.|TRBV12-3/TRBV12-4|.
CASRSTGYDQPQHF
TGTGCCAGCAGGTCAACAGGATATGATCAGCCCCAGCATTTT
>TRBJ2-3|.|TRBV5-1|.
CASSLAGRASTDTQYF
TGCGCCAGCAGCTTGGCGGGACGGGCTAGCACAGATACGCAGTATTTT
>TRBJ2-1|few|TRBV20-1|.
CSAITNWGEQFF
TGCAGTGCTATCACTAATTGGGGTGAGCAGTTCTTC
>TRBJ1-2|.|TRBV2|.
CASSVRGRGGGYTF
TGTGCCAGCAGTGTACGTGGGAGGGGAGGTGGCTACACCTTC
>TRBJ1-6|.|TRBV12-3/TRBV12-4|.
CASSLATANSPLHF
TGTGCCAGCAGTTTAGCGACGGCTAATTCACCCCTCCACTTT
>TRBJ1-2|few|TRBV6-1|.
CASSEARGPMGGYTF
TGTGCCAGCAGTGAAGCGCGAGGACCTATGGGTGGCTACACCTTC
>TRBJ1-1|few|TRBV6-2/TRBV6-3|.
CASSYLGISPEAFF
TGTGCCAGCAGTTATCTCGGGATAAGTCCGGAAGCTTTCTTT
>TRBJ2-7|few|TRBV7-6|TRBD1
CASSQPGQRYEQYF
TGTGCCAGCAGCCAACCGGGACAGAGGTACGAGCAGTACTTC
>TRBJ2-5|.|TRBV7-6|.
CASSLAASTIGETQYF
TGTGCCAGCAGCTTAGCCGCCTCAACTATTGGGGAGACCCAGTACTTC